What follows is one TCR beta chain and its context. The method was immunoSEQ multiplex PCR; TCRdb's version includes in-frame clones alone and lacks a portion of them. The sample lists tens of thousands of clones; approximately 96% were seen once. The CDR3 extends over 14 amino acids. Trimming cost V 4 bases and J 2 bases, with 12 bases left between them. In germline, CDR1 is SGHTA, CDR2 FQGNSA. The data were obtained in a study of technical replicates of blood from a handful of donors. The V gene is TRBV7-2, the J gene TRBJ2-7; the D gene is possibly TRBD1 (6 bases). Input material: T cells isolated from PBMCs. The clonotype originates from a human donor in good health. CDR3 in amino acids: CASSSRDTPYEQYF. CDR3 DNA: TGTGCCAGCAGCTCCCGGGACACCCCCTACGAGCAGTACTTC.